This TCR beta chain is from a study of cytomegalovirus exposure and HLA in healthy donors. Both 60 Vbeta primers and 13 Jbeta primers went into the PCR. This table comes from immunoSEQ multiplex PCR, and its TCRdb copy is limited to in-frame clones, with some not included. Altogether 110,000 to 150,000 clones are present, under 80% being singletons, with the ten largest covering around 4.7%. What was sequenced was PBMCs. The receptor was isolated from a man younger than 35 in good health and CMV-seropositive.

The CDR3 nucleotides read TGTGCCAGCAGCTTGGGGGACAGCTCCTACAATGAGCAGTTCTTC. This translates into CASSLGDSSYNEQFF. The genes are TRBV5-8 and TRBJ2-1; 7 bases agree with TRBD1. The CDR3 extends over 15 amino acids. Germline V gene sequence: CDR1 SGHTS, CDR2 YDEGEE. Losses at the gene ends were 0 bases for V and 0 bases for J; bases not matched to a gene: 0.